What follows is one T cell receptor (beta chain) and its context. This clone's antigen is unknown. Per-base quality was not reported, and no clone a single base away is much larger than it. Inclusive of the bounding cysteine and phenylalanine, the CDR3 is 15 residues long. Just CDR3 DNA is preserved here, 45 bases in frame from base 1. According to the germline V gene (reference sequence), CDR1 reads SEHNR and CDR2 reads FQNEAQ. The germline ends are 13 bases apart after V is trimmed by 2 bases and J by 2 bases. Explained via the paper, the treatment or condition label denotes: roughly 10-day PBMC culture with coronavirus spike peptide pools or control peptides (ViraFEST assay). The ViraFEST assay was used in the study, in which antigen-specific T cells were expanded with peptide pools and expanded clonotypes were subsequently identified by TCR sequencing. The convalescent patients' positive SARS-CoV-2 PCR tests fell between March and December 2020, which was before the Alpha, Beta and Delta variants emerged in the United States. PBMCs were cultured at a few million per well in IMDM supplemented with approximately 5% human AB serum and 9.5 to 10 IU/ml IL-2, with around 10 ug/ml peptide pools added. On days 3 and 7, half of the culture medium was replaced with fresh IL-2-containing medium. Once the cells had been in culture for roughly 11 days, the EasySep CD4+ T cell isolation kit was used to isolate CD4+ T cells by negative selection. Ficoll-Paque Plus gradient centrifugation was used to isolate PBMCs from whole blood, and the isolated PBMCs were then either used fresh or cryopreserved at -140C. Culture conditions were generally each tested in triplicate wells.

The library was obtained by PCR. TCR sequencing of DNA from cultured CD4+ T cells used the Oncomine TCR Beta short-read assay at the Johns Hopkins FTIC core. Genomic DNA was extracted from the cultured CD4+ T cells with the QIAamp micro DNA kit. Oncomine TCR Beta libraries from cultured CD4+ T cells were pooled with unique dual indexes and sequenced on an Illumina iSeq 100. The source study handled its data this way. Non-productive sequences were removed, and CDR3s that did not start with C, did not end with F or W, or were shorter than 7 amino acids were discarded. The MANAFEST web application was used to identify antigen-specific clonotypes by comparing peptide-stimulated wells against reference wells and other culture wells. An FDR below 0.05, an odds ratio above 5, and a productive frequency above 0.1% in at least two of three replicate wells were required for clones to be considered positive. Cross-reactive clonotypes were defined as significantly expanded in both SARS-CoV-2 spike wells and at least one common cold coronavirus spike condition. Levenshtein distances (stringdist) and unrooted phylogenetic trees (ape) in R version 3.6.1 were used to assess CDR3 homology. TCRdb trimmed public reads at Q25 via fastp, called clones via MiXCR and kept in-frame beta chains. CDR3 protein duplicates are merged, each entry listing the most common genes and DNA. The V and J calls were not made by the authors but by TCRdb's processing. A total of about 20,000 distinct CDR3 sequences appear in this sample, 40% to 50% of them only once. In total, the top ten clones hold approximately 14% of the sample.

This sample was included in a study of vaccination and CD4 T cells after COVID-19 (dated by TCRdb to between 2022 and 2023). Describing the broader study: Convalescent patients had a positive SARS-CoV-2 result on nasal swab PCR, and of these patients, several had mild disease and one had severe disease. The convalescent cohort comprised six males and four females, including two Hispanic individuals, seven Caucasians, two Asians and one multiracial person. Two doses of either the Pfizer-BioNTech BNT162b2 vaccine (n=8) or the Moderna mRNA-1273 vaccine (n=2) were administered to participants. Post-COVID blood samples from convalescent patients were collected a median of roughly 100 days after diagnosis, with a range of 35 to 161 days. The time from the second vaccine dose to post-vaccine blood sampling had a median of roughly 70 days and ranged from about 14 to 250 days. Overlapping spike peptide pools from SARS-CoV-2 and from the common cold coronaviruses HCoV-NL63, HCoV-OC43 and HCoV-229E were used as culture stimuli. As controls, cultures received a CEFX viral epitope pool (the positive control), an HIV-1 Nef peptide pool (the negative control), or no peptide at all. In roughly nine COVID-19 convalescent patients and a handful of infection-naive healthy vaccine recipients, the spike-specific CD4+ TCR repertoire before mRNA vaccination was compared with the repertoire after mRNA vaccination. Study-wide conclusions, independent of this receptor: In convalescent patients, a median 86.3% of post-vaccine SARS-CoV-2-reactive clones were detected only after vaccination, and vaccine-specific priming was suggested by this finding. In convalescent patients, nearly all vaccine-specific clones (304 of 307) were found to be mono-reactive for SARS-CoV-2 spike rather than cross-reactive with common cold coronaviruses. Relatively few convalescent patients were included in the study, and early timepoints after natural infection were not analyzed. Although the median number of SARS-CoV-2-reactive clonotypes went up from 20 to 25 after infection to around 40 after vaccination, the increase was not significant.

The sequence is built from TRBV7-9 and TRBJ2-7; TRBD1 is a weak D gene call, 5 bases matching. The sample taken for sequencing was CD4+ T cells from blood, cultured in vitro. This receptor was identified in a human donor who had recovered from COVID-19. For the CDR3, the sequence is CASSLSSTVTYEQYF. The sequence in DNA is TGTGCCAGCAGCTTATCCTCGACAGTCACCTACGAGCAGTACTTC. Extended through the reference TRBV7-9 and TRBJ2-7 proteins, this CDR3 yields the full variable domain: DTGVSQNPRHKITKRGQNVTFRCDPISEHNRLYWYRQTLGQGPEFLTYFQNEAQLEKSRLLSDRFSAERPKGSFSTLEIQRTEQGDSAMYLCASSLSSTVTYEQYFGPGTRLTVT.